This T cell receptor beta chain was documented in a study of blood T cells in healthy people across ages. Regarding the study as a whole: It was found that TCR beta diversity correlated strongly with the percentage of naive T cells.

Combining a sample-barcoded 5' primer with a J-beta primer mix, a second PCR ran for about 7 to 11 cycles. From the 5' RACE reads, TCRdb called clonotypes with MiXCR, one entry per CDR3 protein. The profile shows about 1.7 million distinct CDR3 sequences, 28% of them singletons. The CDR3 totals 15 residues. V trimming: 4 bases; J trimming: 1 base; junction bases outside the gene matches: 6. The germline CDR1 and CDR2 sequences are SNHLY and FYNNEI. This clonotype has more than one count but fewer than ten. Its antigen remains unknown. The genes are TRBV2 and TRBJ1-2, with 7 positions matching TRBD1. Sample: blood. This sequence was found in a woman aged 30 to 39 in good health. CDR3: CASSARQGRNYGYTF. The CDR3 nucleotides are TGTGCCAGCAGTGCCCGACAGGGCCGTAACTATGGCTACACCTTC.